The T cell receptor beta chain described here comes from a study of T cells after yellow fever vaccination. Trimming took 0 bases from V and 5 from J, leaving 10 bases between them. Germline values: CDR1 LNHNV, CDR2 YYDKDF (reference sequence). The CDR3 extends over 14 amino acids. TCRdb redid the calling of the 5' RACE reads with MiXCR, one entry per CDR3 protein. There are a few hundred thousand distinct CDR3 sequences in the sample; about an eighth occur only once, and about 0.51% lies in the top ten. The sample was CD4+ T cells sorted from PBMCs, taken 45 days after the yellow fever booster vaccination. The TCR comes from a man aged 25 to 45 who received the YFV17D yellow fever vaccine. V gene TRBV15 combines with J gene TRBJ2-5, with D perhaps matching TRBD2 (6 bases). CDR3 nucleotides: TGTGCCACCAGCAGAGAGGTACGGGAGGAGACCCAGTACTTC. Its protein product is CATSREVREETQYF.